Below, 10 T cell receptor beta chains from the same sample are listed, as sequenced in a study of Graves' ophthalmopathy and Graves' hyperthyroidism. From RNA, the CDR3 regions of TCR beta chains were amplified and sequenced. First-round RT-PCR with HTBI primers preceded a second-round multiplex PCR. MiXCR was run by TCRdb on the multiplex PCR reads, yielding one entry per CDR3 protein. The sample lists about 620,000 distinct CDR3 sequences; 20% to 25% were seen once. Sequenced input: peripheral blood. These receptors all come from a woman aged 18 to 35 with stable Graves' hyperthyroidism. Some clones in this sample may be carry-over from other donors' samples.

This clonotype has ten or more counts. V and J are TRBV2 and TRBJ1-1; weak D call: TRBD1 (5 bases). CDR1 and CDR2 (germline): SNHLY, FYNNEI. The CDR3 extends over 14 amino acids. Trimming removed 4 bases at V and 1 base at J, with 10 bases between. CDR3: CASSVEGWNTEAFF. CDR3 nucleotide sequence: TGTGCCAGCAGTGTCGAGGGGTGGAACACTGAAGCTTTCTTT.

The chain couples TRBV10-1 to TRBJ2-5; 9 nucleotides match TRBD1. The CDR3 covers 15 residues. From germline, CDR1 is WNHNN and CDR2 SYGVQD (reference sequence). J gave up 3 bases and V 0 bases, and 2 bases lay outside the gene matches. CDR3 in amino acids: CASSESGTGKETQYF. The CDR3 DNA follows: TGCGCCAGCAGTGAGTCCGGGACAGGGAAAGAGACCCAGTACTTC.

This rearrangement joins TRBV12-3 or TRBV12-4 to TRBJ2-7; 9 bases map to TRBD1. V lost 3 bases to trimming and J lost 3 bases; unmatched junction nucleotides: 3. The CDR3 has 14 residues. The CDR3 sequence is CASSFEDRGYEQYF. The CDR3 nucleotides are TGTGCCAGCAGTTTTGAGGACAGGGGCTACGAGCAGTACTTC.

In its sample, this clonotype was seen many times. V gene TRBV30 combines with J gene TRBJ1-1; no clear D gene. Germline-derived CDR1 and CDR2 are GTSNPN and SVGIG (reference sequence). This CDR3 spans 14 amino acids. V lost 4 bases and J lost 1, with 13 bases in between. The CDR3: CAWTKAAGNTEAFF. CDR3 sequence (DNA): TGTGCCTGGACAAAGGCGGCAGGGAACACTGAAGCTTTCTTT.

The CDR3 sequence: CAISDPGEVSYEQYV. CDR3 DNA sequence: TGTGCCATCAGTGACCCTGGGGAGGTTTCCTACGAGCAGTACGTC. V usage is TRBV10-3 and J usage is TRBJ2-7; tentative D call: TRBD2 (6 bases). Between the trimmed V and J ends, which lost 3 bases and 1 base, there was a span of 13 bases. Germline V gene sequence: CDR1 ENHRY, CDR2 SYGVKD. The CDR3 spans 15 residues.

This clonotype was seen at least ten times. The gene calls are TRBV13 and TRBJ2-2; 11 bases fit TRBD2. Germline lookup yields CDR1 PRHDT and CDR2 FYEKMQ (reference sequence). V was clipped by 0 bases and J by 6 bases; unmatched bases: 12. CDR3 size: 19 residues. The CDR3 protein is CASSLGLAGVELGPGELFF. The CDR3 DNA follows: TGTGCCAGCAGCTTAGGACTAGCGGGAGTTGAGTTGGGGCCCGGGGAGCTGTTTTTT.

V gene TRBV19 combines with J gene TRBJ1-1; 9 bases are a match to TRBD1. Germline assignment: CDR1 LNHDA and CDR2 SQIVND (reference sequence). CDR3 size: 14 residues. Trimming at V came to 7 bases and at J to 0 bases, leaving 3 bases not matched to a gene. CDR3 DNA sequence: TGTGCCAGTACCCGACAGGGGGTGAACACTGAAGCTTTCTTT. It is translated as CASTRQGVNTEAFF.

This clonotype was recorded at least ten times. The rearrangement links TRBV28 to TRBJ2-5; D gene uncertain. V was cut by 2 bases and J by 5 bases, with 6 bases left in between. Looked up from germline, CDR1 is MDHEN and CDR2 is SYDVKM. The CDR3 consists of 12 residues. CDR3 in amino acids: CASSLQVETQYF. The DNA for the CDR3 is TGTGCCAGCAGTTTACAGGTCGAGACCCAGTACTTC.

This clonotype showed up many times. The rearrangement joins TRBV11-2 to TRBJ1-3; D unresolved. The ends were cut back, 5 bases at V and 0 bases at J, with 11 bases in the middle. The germline gives CDR1 SGHAT, CDR2 FQNNGV. This CDR3 contains 15 residues. Here the CDR3 reads CASSLTAISGNTIYF. CDR3 coding DNA: TGTGCCAGCAGCCTCACAGCGATCTCTGGAAACACCATATATTTT.

This clonotype was recorded at least ten times. The chain employs TRBV12-3 or TRBV12-4 and TRBJ1-1, with unresolved D. Trimming shortened V by 5 bases and J by 0 bases, and 16 bases separated the two germline ends. The CDR3 is 16 residues long. The CDR3 DNA sequence: TGTGCCAGCAGTAAAACTAGGACGGATTTGAACACTGAAGCTTTCTTT. Its translation is CASSKTRTDLNTEAFF.